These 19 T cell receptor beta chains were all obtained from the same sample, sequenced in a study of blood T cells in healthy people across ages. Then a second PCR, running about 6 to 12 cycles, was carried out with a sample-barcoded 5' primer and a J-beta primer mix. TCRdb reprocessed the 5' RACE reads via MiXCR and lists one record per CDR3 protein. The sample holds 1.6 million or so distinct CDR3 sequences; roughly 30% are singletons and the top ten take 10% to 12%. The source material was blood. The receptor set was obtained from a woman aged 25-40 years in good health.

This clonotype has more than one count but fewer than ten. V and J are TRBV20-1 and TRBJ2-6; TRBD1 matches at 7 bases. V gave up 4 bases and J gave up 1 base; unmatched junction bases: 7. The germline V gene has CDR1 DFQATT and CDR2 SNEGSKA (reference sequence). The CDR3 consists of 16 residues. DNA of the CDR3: TGCAGTGCTACAACAGGGGAAGGGTCTGGGGCCAACGTCCTGACTTTC. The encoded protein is CSATTGEGSGANVLTF.

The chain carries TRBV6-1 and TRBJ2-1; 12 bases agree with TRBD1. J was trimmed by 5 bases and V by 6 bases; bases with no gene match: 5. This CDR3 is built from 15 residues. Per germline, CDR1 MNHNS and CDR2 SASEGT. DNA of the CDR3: TGTGCCAGCAGGGTGGGACAGGGGGCCCACAATGAGCAGTTCTTC. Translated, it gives CASRVGQGAHNEQFF.

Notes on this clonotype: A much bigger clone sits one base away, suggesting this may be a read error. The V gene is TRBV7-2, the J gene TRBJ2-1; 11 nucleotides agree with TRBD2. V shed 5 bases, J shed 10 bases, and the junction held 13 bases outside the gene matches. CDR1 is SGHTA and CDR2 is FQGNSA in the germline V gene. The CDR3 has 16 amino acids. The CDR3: CASSPTGTSGRSEQFF. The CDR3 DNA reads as TGTGCCAGCAGCCCTACGGGGACTAGCGGAAGAAGCGAGCAGTTCTTC.

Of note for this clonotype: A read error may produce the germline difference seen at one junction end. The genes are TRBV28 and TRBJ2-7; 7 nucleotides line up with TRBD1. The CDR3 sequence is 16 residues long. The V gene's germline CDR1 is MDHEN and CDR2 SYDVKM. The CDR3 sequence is CASRPKTGHPPYEQCF. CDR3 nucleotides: TGTGCCAGCAGGCCTAAGACAGGGCATCCACCCTACGAGCAGTGCTTC.

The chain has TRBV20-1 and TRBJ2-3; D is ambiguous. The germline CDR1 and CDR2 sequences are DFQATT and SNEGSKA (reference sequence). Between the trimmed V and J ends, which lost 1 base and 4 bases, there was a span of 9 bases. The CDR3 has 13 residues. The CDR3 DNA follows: TGCAGTGCTAGAGTTTCGAGTGCAGATACGCAGTATTTT. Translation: CSARVSSADTQYF.

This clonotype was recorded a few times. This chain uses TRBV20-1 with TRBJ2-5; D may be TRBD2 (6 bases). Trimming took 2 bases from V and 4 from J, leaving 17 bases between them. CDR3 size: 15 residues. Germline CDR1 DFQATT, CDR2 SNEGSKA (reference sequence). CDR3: CSARPTREVGETQYF. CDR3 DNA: TGCAGTGCTAGACCAACAAGGGAGGTCGGAGAGACCCAGTACTTC.

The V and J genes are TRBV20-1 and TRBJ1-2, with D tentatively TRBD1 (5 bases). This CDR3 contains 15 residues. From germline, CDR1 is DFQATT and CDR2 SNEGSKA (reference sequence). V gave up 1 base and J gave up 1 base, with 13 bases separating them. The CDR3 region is CSARVGDVLNYGYTF. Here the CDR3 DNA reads TGCAGTGCTAGAGTAGGGGATGTCCTTAACTATGGCTACACCTTC.

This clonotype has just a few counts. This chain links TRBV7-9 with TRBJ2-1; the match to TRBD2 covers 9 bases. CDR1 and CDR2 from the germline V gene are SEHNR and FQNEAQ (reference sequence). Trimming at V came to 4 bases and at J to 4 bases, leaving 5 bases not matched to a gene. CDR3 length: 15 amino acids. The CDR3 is CASSSSGAIYNEQFF. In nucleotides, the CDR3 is TGTGCCAGCAGCTCTAGCGGGGCAATTTACAATGAGCAGTTCTTC.

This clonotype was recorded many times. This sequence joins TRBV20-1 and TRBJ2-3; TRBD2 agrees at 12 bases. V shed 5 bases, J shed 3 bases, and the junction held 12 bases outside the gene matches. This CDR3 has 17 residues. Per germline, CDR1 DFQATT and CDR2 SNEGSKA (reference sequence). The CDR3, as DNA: TGCAGTGCTCAACCGGGCCGACTAGCGGGAGTGACAGATACGCAGTATTTT. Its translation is CSAQPGRLAGVTDTQYF.

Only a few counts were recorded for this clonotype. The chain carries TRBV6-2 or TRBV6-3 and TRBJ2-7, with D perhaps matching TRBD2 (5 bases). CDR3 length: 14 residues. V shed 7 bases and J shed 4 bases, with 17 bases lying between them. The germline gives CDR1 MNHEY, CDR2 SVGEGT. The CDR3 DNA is TGTGCCAGCAACGACTACCCGTCCTCGTACGAGCAGTACTTC. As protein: CASNDYPSSYEQYF.

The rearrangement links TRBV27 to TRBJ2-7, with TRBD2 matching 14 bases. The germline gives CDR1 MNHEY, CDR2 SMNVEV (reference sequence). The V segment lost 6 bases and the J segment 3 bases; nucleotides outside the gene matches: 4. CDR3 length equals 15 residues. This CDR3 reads CASSRLAGGFYEQYF. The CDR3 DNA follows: TGTGCCAGCAGCAGACTAGCGGGAGGGTTCTACGAGCAGTACTTC.

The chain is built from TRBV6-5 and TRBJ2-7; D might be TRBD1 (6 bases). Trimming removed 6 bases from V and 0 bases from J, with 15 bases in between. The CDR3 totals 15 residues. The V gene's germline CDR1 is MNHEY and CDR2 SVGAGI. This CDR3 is CASRGDTKGSYEQYF. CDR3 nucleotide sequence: TGTGCCAGCAGGGGGGACACCAAGGGCTCCTACGAGCAGTACTTC.

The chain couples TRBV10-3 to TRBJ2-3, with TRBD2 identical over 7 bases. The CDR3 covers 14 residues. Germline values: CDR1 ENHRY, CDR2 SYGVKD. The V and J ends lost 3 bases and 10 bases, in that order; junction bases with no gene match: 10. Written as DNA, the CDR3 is TGTGCCATCAGTGACCCGGGACTACCGATTGCGCAGTATTTT. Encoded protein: CAISDPGLPIAQYF.

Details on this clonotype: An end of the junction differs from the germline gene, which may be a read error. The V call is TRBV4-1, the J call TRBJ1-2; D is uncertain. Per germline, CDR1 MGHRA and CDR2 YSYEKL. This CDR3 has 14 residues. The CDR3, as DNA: TGCGCCAGCAGCCAGGCCCTAGGCGGCTATGGCCACACCTTC. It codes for CASSQALGGYGHTF.

In nucleotides, the CDR3 is TGTGCCAGCAGTTTCGCCTCAGGGGGCACTGAAGCTTTCTTT. Encoded protein: CASSFASGGTEAFF. V gene TRBV27 combines with J gene TRBJ1-1, with 7 nucleotides matching TRBD1. This CDR3 is built from 14 residues. Germline CDR1 reads MNHEY; CDR2 reads SMNVEV (reference sequence). Trimming removed 3 bases from V and 4 bases from J; junction bases left unmatched: 5.

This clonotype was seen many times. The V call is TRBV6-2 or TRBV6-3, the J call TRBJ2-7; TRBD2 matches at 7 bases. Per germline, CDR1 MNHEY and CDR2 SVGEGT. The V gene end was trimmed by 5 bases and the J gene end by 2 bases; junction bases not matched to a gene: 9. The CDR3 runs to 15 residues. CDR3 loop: CASSPRGAGPYEQYF. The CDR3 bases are TGTGCCAGCAGTCCCCGGGGAGCGGGGCCCTACGAGCAGTACTTC.

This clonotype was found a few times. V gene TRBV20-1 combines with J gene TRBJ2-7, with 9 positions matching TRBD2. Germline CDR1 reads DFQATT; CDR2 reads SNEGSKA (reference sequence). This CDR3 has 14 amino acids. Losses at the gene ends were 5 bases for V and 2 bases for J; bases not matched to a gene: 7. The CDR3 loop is CSAAPASGAYEQYF. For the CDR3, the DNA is TGCAGTGCTGCCCCGGCTAGCGGGGCCTACGAGCAGTACTTC.

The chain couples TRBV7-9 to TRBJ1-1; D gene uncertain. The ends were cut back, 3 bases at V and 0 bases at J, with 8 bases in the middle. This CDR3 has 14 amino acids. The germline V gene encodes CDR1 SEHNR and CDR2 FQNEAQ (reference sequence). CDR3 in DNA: TGTGCCAGCAGCTTCCTCGAAATGAACACTGAAGCTTTCTTT. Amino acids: CASSFLEMNTEAFF. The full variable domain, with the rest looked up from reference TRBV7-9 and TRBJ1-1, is DTGVSQNPRHKITKRGQNVTFRCDPISEHNRLYWYRQTLGQGPEFLTYFQNEAQLEKSRLLSDRFSAERPKGSFSTLEIQRTEQGDSAMYLCASSFLEMNTEAFFGQGTRLTVV.

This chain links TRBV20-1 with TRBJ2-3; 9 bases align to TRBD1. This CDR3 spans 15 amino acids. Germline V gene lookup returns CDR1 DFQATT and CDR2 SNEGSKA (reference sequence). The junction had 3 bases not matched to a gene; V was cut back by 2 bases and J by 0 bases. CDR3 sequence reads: CSARRTGASTDTQYF. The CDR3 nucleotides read TGCAGTGCTAGACGGACAGGGGCTAGCACAGATACGCAGTATTTT.